This TCR beta chain was retrieved from a study of blood T cell repertoires in COVID-19. The table lists this clone with a few counts. Produced via immunoSEQ multiplex PCR; TCRdb's table is partial and in-frame only. The profile covers around 290,000 clones, with 85% to 90% appearing a single time and 2% to 2.5% taken by the ten largest. The material sequenced was PBMCs or T cells enriched from blood (not recorded which). This clonotype was sampled from a woman aged 55-69 years in a cohort exposed to, infected with or recovered from COVID-19 (not recorded which).

CDR3: CASSPGLGFIKEQYF. In DNA form, the CDR3 reads TGTGCCAGCAGCCCTGGACTAGGGTTTATAAAGGAGCAGTACTTC. The rearrangement joins TRBV7-2 to TRBJ2-7, with 7 bases identical to TRBD2. This CDR3 comprises 15 residues. CDR1 and CDR2 from the germline V gene are SGHTA and FQGNSA. The J segment lost 7 bases and the V segment lost 5 bases, leaving 14 bases of the junction unmatched.